The TCR beta chain under discussion was sequenced for a study of blood T cell repertoires in COVID-19. Sequencing was performed with immunoSEQ multiplex PCR; in TCRdb, only in-frame clones are kept and a portion is missing. The data show fewer than 250,000 clones, with 84% seen just once and roughly 3.2% held by the top ten. V lost 4 bases, J lost 0 bases, and 12 bases stayed unmatched. This CDR3 spans 20 amino acids. CDR1 is MRHNA and CDR2 is SNTAGT in the germline V gene. The sample consisted of PBMCs or T cells enriched from blood (not recorded which). The sequence came from a woman aged 30 to 39 who had recovered from COVID-19. The genes are TRBV6-4 and TRBJ2-3, with 14 nucleotides matching TRBD2. Here the CDR3 DNA reads TGTGCCAGCAGTGCCTCCACCGGGACTAGCGGGGGTCCCAGCACAGATACGCAGTATTTT. Protein: CASSASTGTSGGPSTDTQYF.